Given below is one T cell receptor (beta chain) in context. TCRdb's copy holds only in-frame clones and misses some; the assay was immunoSEQ multiplex PCR. The table includes 15,000 or so clones, roughly 81% detected once. This sample was taken from a study of T cell repertoires in MIS-A myocarditis. The V gene lost 0 bases and the J gene lost 4 bases, with 9 bases spanning the gap. CDR1 is MGHDK and CDR2 is SYGVNS in the germline V gene. This CDR3 has 14 amino acids. The sample was left ventricle heart tissue obtained at autopsy. The chain links TRBV25-1 to TRBJ1-1; D gene unclear. The receptor's source is a man aged 18 to 35 with fulminant myocarditis from multisystem inflammatory syndrome in adults (MIS-A) after COVID-19. CDR3 protein: CASSEYQEGTEAFF. The DNA of the CDR3 is TGTGCCAGCAGTGAATATCAGGAGGGCACTGAAGCTTTCTTT.